A selection of T cell receptor beta chains follows, all from one sample in a study of T-cell reconstitution after alpha-beta-depleted transplantation in children. A single record per CDR3 protein comes from TCRdb applying MiXCR to the PCR reads. Of hundreds of thousands of distinct CDR3 sequences listed, roughly 13% were seen once; the top ten hold about 0.79%. This specimen consisted of PBMCs, obtained before TCRalphabeta/CD19-depleted stem cell transplant. These receptors were collected from a girl aged 2 to 10 with congenital amegakaryocytic thrombocytopenia, due to receive a stem cell transplant. Each CDR3 is given with its conserved first and last residue.

v_call	j_call	cdr3_length	cdr3_aa
TRBV7-9	TRBJ1-2	14	CASSLVQDNYGYTF
TRBV20-1	TRBJ1-2	10	CSARINGYTF
TRBV27	TRBJ2-1	15	CASSPQGPSNNEQFF
TRBV12-3/TRBV12-4	TRBJ2-2	16	CASTYRTRFPTGELFF
TRBV5-1	TRBJ2-4	15	CASSLADRASGIQYF
TRBV20-1	TRBJ2-7	14	CSARTSGRHYEQYF
TRBV30	TRBJ1-5	15	CAWINGGDGNQPQHF
TRBV15	TRBJ2-1	16	CATSSTLAGVDNEQFF
TRBV29-1	TRBJ2-7	15	CSVGRVSDRVYEQYF
TRBV5-1	TRBJ1-1	17	CASSLRGTGIGNTEAFF
TRBV12-3/TRBV12-4	TRBJ2-7	15	CASSGMQTGGSEQYF
TRBV12-3/TRBV12-4	TRBJ2-1	12	CASSLTRGEQFF
TRBV20-1	TRBJ2-1	17	CSARDPGGQALYNEQFF
TRBV24-1	TRBJ2-7	13	CATSQAGTYEQYF
TRBV3-1	TRBJ1-1	13	CASSQDWRFEAFF
TRBV30	TRBJ2-1	16	CAWTASGSKFYNEQFF
TRBV7-8	TRBJ2-1	14	CASSGTSGTYEQFF
TRBV20-1	TRBJ2-3	13	CSASLSRWDTQYF
TRBV29-1	TRBJ2-4	16	CSVGGTGGLTGNIQYF
TRBV20-1	TRBJ2-7	12	CSARSLSYEQYF
TRBV7-6	TRBJ2-7	14	CASSLVAGEGEQYF
TRBV12-3/TRBV12-4	TRBJ2-7	18	CASSLASGGFVASYEQYF
TRBV21-1	TRBJ1-1	10	CASKNTEAFF
TRBV5-1	TRBJ1-4	14	CASSLSRGDEKLFF
TRBV20-1	TRBJ2-7	12	CSATTRVNEQYF
TRBV10-3	TRBJ2-3	14	CATTTTDWPDTQYF
TRBV7-9	TRBJ1-2	15	CASTESGTVNYGYTF
TRBV21-1	TRBJ2-6	17	CASSKGTGGAGANVLTF
TRBV7-9	TRBJ2-7	16	CASSLNEGGIFYEQYF
TRBV5-1	TRBJ2-5	15	CASGPGLAGQETQYF
TRBV7-9	TRBJ2-2	15	CASSWDRVNTGELFF
TRBV20-1	TRBJ2-7	13	CSANGEQTYEQYF
TRBV20-1	TRBJ2-2	18	CSATGPFSGRRNTGELFF
TRBV28	TRBJ1-3	16	CASSSGGTSLVNTIYF
TRBV5-1	TRBJ2-1	18	CASTTSFIQGARYNEQFF
TRBV6-5	TRBJ2-7	13	CASSLGEFYEQYF
TRBV7-9	TRBJ2-5	13	CASSRTQVETQYF
TRBV10-3	TRBJ2-1	13	CAITTGEDYEQFF
TRBV11-2	TRBJ2-3	16	CASSPPGLERTDTQYF
TRBV6-1	TRBJ1-6	13	CATNQGSNSPLHF
TRBV5-1	TRBJ2-3	15	CASSLMPGSTDTQYF
TRBV7-9	TRBJ2-3	15	CASSRGTSGTDTQYF
TRBV29-1	TRBJ2-7	15	CSVEDRLAGVYEQYF
TRBV20-1	TRBJ1-5	12	CSARDSGEPQHF
TRBV4-1	TRBJ2-1	15	CASSQGLAGTGEQFF
TRBV5-1	TRBJ2-7	16	CASSRTELAGFYEQYF
TRBV4-2	TRBJ2-1	17	CASSHHTSVEAYNEQFF
TRBV7-3	TRBJ2-1	15	CASSPKGRVGNEQFF
TRBV20-1	TRBJ2-3	12	CSANSMVDTQYF
TRBV4-1	TRBJ1-1	15	CASSQVGRKNTEAFF
TRBV11-2	TRBJ1-1	18	CASSLGNEGFRVNTEAFF
TRBV3-1	TRBJ2-7	16	CASSPISGEGLYEQYF
TRBV5-1	TRBJ1-1	12	CASSDSHTEAFF
TRBV7-6	TRBJ1-5	13	CASSLANGQPQHF